This T cell receptor beta chain is drawn from a study of CD8 T cells in ankylosing spondylitis. Whole-study results and caveats: For ankylosing spondylitis blood, a TCR beta motif of 7 or 8 highly homologous variants appeared characteristic. Clones linked to disease were reported to show significant enrichment in matched ankylosing spondylitis synovial fluid.

This clonotype has more than one count but fewer than ten. The antigen is undetermined. As the method for making TCR beta libraries, quantitative 5'-RACE with molecular barcodes was used. TCRdb independently ran MiXCR on the 5' RACE reads; one entry per CDR3 protein. This sample has some 140,000 distinct CDR3 sequences; just under 7.5% occur once, and the top ten carry around 12%. Input material: blood, either unsorted or a sorted T cell fraction (not recorded which). The sequence derives from a female donor with ankylosing spondylitis or in good health (not recorded which).

The CDR3 protein is CASSTGLGCNSPLHF. In DNA, the CDR3 is TGTGCCAGCAGCACGGGGCTTGGCTGTAATTCACCCCTCCACTTT. The chain uses TRBV5-6 and TRBJ1-6; weak D call: TRBD1 (5 bases). CDR1 is SGHDT, CDR2 YYEEEE, per germline. The CDR3 covers 15 residues. Trimming removed 4 bases at V and 6 bases at J, with 14 bases between. Combining the CDR3 with reference TRBV5-6 and TRBJ1-6 gives the whole variable domain DAGVTQSPTHLIKTRGQQVTLRCSPKSGHDTVSWYQQALGQGPQFIFQYYEEEERQRGNFPDRFSGHQFPNYSSELNVNALLLGDSALYLCASSTGLGCNSPLHFGNGTRLTVT.